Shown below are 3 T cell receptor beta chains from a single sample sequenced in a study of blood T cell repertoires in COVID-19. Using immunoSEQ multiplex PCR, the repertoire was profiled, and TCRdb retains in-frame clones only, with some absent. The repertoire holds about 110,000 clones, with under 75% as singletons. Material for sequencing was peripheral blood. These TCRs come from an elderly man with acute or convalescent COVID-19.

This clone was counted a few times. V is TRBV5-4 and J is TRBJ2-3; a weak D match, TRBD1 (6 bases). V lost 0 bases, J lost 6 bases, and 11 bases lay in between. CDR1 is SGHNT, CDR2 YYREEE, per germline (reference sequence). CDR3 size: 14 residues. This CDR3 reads CASSLVDRGDTQYF. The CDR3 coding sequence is TGTGCCAGCAGCTTGGTGGATAGGGGGGATACGCAGTATTTT.

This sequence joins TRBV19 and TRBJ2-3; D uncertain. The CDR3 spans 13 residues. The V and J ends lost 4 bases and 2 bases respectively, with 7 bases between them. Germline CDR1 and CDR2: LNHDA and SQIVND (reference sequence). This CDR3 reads CASSTQATDTQYF. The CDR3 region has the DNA TGTGCCAGTAGTACCCAGGCCACAGATACGCAGTATTTT.

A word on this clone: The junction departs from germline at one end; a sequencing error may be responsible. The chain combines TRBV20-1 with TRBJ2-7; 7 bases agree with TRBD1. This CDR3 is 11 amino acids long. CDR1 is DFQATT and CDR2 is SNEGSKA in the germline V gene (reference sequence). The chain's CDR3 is CNPREGDSSIF. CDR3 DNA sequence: TGCAACCCGAGGGAAGGGGACAGTTCAATCTTC.